This T cell receptor beta chain originates from a study of blood T cell repertoires in COVID-19. TCRdb keeps only in-frame clones here, not all; method: immunoSEQ multiplex PCR. Among around 130,000 clones listed, around 82% were seen once. From germline, CDR1 is SGHRS and CDR2 YFSETQ. The CDR3 runs 13 residues. The V gene lost 2 bases and the J gene lost 1 base, with 6 bases spanning the gap. Sequencing used peripheral blood. The V gene is TRBV5-1, the J gene TRBJ2-5; D is ambiguous. The receptor was isolated from a woman in her twenties or thirties who had recovered from COVID-19. The CDR3 nucleotides read TGCGCCAGCAGCTTACAGCTCCAAGAGACCCAGTACTTC. This sequence encodes CASSLQLQETQYF. Supplemented by reference TRBV5-1 and TRBJ2-5, the full variable domain reads KAGVTQTPRYLIKTRGQQVTLSCSPISGHRSVSWYQQTPGQGLQFLFEYFSETQRNKGNFPGRFSGRQFSNSRSEMNVSTLELGDSALYLCASSLQLQETQYFGPGTRLLVL.